The 25 T cell receptor beta chains reported below all come from one sample, sequenced in a study of beta chain features in type 1 diabetes. Study-wide findings and caveats: Among patients with Type 1 diabetes, TCRB CDR3s were moderately but significantly shorter in every one of the four CD4+ subsets.

Their specific antigens are unknown. Expressed TCRB transcripts got sequenced, as all isolated RNA was reverse transcribed. Assay: immunoSEQ multiplex PCR; the TCRdb copy retains only in-frame clones and omits some. The sample includes 150,000 to 200,000 clones, roughly 60% of them seen just once. Sequenced sample: naive CD4+ T cells from blood. These receptors all stem from a man in his thirties or forties with type 1 diabetes.

This chain uses TRBV7-8 with TRBJ2-3; 15 bases fit TRBD2. Germline CDR1 reads SGHVS; CDR2 reads FQNEAQ. The CDR3 loop spans 15 amino acids. V gave up 10 bases and J gave up 1 base; unmatched junction bases: 3. In nucleotides, the CDR3 is TGTGCCAACGGACTAGCGGGGGGGCGCACAGATACGCAGTATTTT. It encodes CANGLAGGRTDTQYF.

This clone was counted a few times. J is TRBJ2-1 and V is TRBV30, with a possible D match to TRBD2 (6 bases). V was trimmed by 6 bases and J by 6 bases, leaving 15 bases between them. The CDR3 runs to 13 residues. Germline CDR1 and CDR2: GTSNPN and SVGIG (reference sequence). CDR3 sequence (DNA): TGTGCCTGCGAGCGGGTGACACTCAATGAGCAGTTCTTC. Protein product: CACERVTLNEQFF.

This chain uses TRBV29-1 with TRBJ2-7, with D unresolved. Per the germline V gene, CDR1 is SQVTM and CDR2 is ANQGSEA. CDR3 size: 12 residues. V was pared by 4 bases and J by 5 bases, with 12 bases between. In DNA, the CDR3 is TGCAGCGTTGCCGCCGGGTGGAACGAGCAGTACTTC. This translates into CSVAAGWNEQYF.

The rearrangement joins TRBV9 to TRBJ1-6; the match to TRBD1 covers 7 bases. The germline gives CDR1 SGDLS, CDR2 YYNGEE. V gave up 0 bases and J gave up 8 bases; unmatched junction bases: 5. CDR3 size: 15 residues. The CDR3 protein is CASSVEGQPYSPLHF. DNA of the CDR3: TGTGCCAGCAGCGTAGAGGGACAGCCATATTCACCCCTCCACTTT.

This clone was seen just once. The chain is built from TRBV28 and TRBJ2-5; 11 bases align to TRBD1. Germline V gene data show CDR1 as MDHEN and CDR2 as SYDVKM. Unmatched junction bases numbered 8, after V lost 4 bases and J lost 4 bases. The CDR3 runs 16 residues. The CDR3 DNA sequence: TGTGCCAGCAGTTCCTATTCCGGGACAGGGGGAGAGACCCAGTACTTC. It yields the protein CASSSYSGTGGETQYF.

This CDR3 reads CASSEWRDQETQYF. The CDR3 DNA follows: TGTGCCAGCAGTGAATGGAGGGACCAAGAGACCCAGTACTTC. V usage is TRBV25-1 and J usage is TRBJ2-5; possibly TRBD2 for D (6 bases). Trimming shortened V by 1 base and J by 0 bases, and 6 bases separated the two germline ends. The CDR3 sequence is 14 residues long. From germline, CDR1 is MGHDK and CDR2 SYGVNS.

This chain joins TRBV9 and TRBJ2-7, with D perhaps TRBD1 (6 bases). CDR1 is SGDLS and CDR2 is YYNGEE in the germline V gene. The CDR3 is 14 amino acids. With 2 bases removed from V and 2 bases from J, the gap between germline ends came to 11 bases. CDR3 amino acids: CASSVRDTAYEQYF. The CDR3 DNA reads TGTGCCAGCAGCGTCCGGGACACCGCCTACGAGCAGTACTTC.

This sequence joins TRBV29-1 and TRBJ2-7; D not resolved. The V end was cut by 6 bases, the J end by 3 bases, with 18 bases between. The CDR3 is 14 residues long. From germline, CDR1 is SQVTM and CDR2 ANQGSEA. CDR3 protein: CSVKAGSSYYEQYF. CDR3 nucleotides: TGCAGCGTCAAAGCAGGAAGCAGTTACTACGAGCAGTACTTC.

Turning to this clone: Additional DNA sequences in this sample encode the identical CDR3. The rearrangement joins TRBV4-3 to TRBJ2-1; possibly TRBD1 for D (6 bases). Germline CDR1 and CDR2: LGHNA and YSLEER. V lost 1 base, J lost 9 bases, and 22 bases lay in between. This CDR3 comprises 17 residues. The CDR3 region is CASSQVYGQGRFVEQFF. The CDR3, as DNA: TGCGCCAGCAGCCAAGTATATGGGCAGGGGCGTTTCGTTGAGCAGTTCTTC.

This clone was seen once. Other DNA sequences in this specimen translate into the identical CDR3. The chain links TRBV30 to TRBJ2-7, with D perhaps TRBD1 (6 bases). Germline CDR1 reads GTSNPN; CDR2 reads SVGIG (reference sequence). The CDR3 runs to 12 residues. V was clipped by 3 bases and J by 3 bases, with 9 bases between them. In DNA form, the CDR3 reads TGTGCCTGGAGCCTACAGGGCTACGAGCAGTACTTC. It codes for CAWSLQGYEQYF.

The rearrangement joins TRBV29-1 to TRBJ1-1; no definite D call. Trimming pared 3 bases from V and 0 bases from J, leaving 8 bases between. This CDR3 region has 13 residues. In germline, CDR1 is SQVTM, CDR2 ANQGSEA. The DNA of the CDR3 is TGCAGCGTTGAGGCAAATCTGAACACTGAAGCTTTCTTT. This translates into CSVEANLNTEAFF.

A few counts support this clone. The V call is TRBV29-1, the J call TRBJ1-1, with D maybe TRBD1 (6 bases). The germline V and J ends were trimmed by 6 bases and 1 base, with 15 bases remaining between them. The CDR3 sequence is 14 residues long. Germline V gene sequence: CDR1 SQVTM, CDR2 ANQGSEA. The CDR3, as DNA: TGCAGCGTAGCAAAAACAGGGTCGAACACTGAAGCTTTCTTT. This sequence encodes CSVAKTGSNTEAFF.

The chain couples TRBV20-1 to TRBJ2-7; D call uncertain. Looked up from germline, CDR1 is DFQATT and CDR2 is SNEGSKA (reference sequence). The CDR3 loop spans 11 amino acids. With 3 bases removed from V and 6 bases from J, the gap between germline ends came to 9 bases. CDR3 in DNA: TGCAGTGCTAGTTTAGCCGCCGAGCAGTACTTC. This translates into CSASLAAEQYF.

This clone was counted only a few times. The chain links TRBV29-1 to TRBJ2-6; unclear D gene. Germline V gives CDR1 SQVTM, CDR2 ANQGSEA. The CDR3 covers 12 residues. Trimming removed 7 bases at V and 2 bases at J, with 6 bases between. This CDR3 is CSALAGANVLTF. The CDR3 coding sequence is TGCAGCGCATTAGCTGGGGCCAACGTCCTGACTTTC.

The V call is TRBV13, the J call TRBJ2-5; D ambiguous. Trimming cost V 0 bases and J 7 bases, with 21 bases left between them. CDR1 is PRHDT, CDR2 FYEKMQ, per germline (reference sequence). The length of the CDR3 is 17 residues. The CDR3 sequence: CASSLGLMDVYDGTQYF. CDR3 DNA sequence: TGTGCCAGCAGCTTAGGCCTAATGGACGTGTATGACGGGACCCAGTACTTC.

The J gene is TRBJ2-1, the V gene TRBV28; D possibly uses TRBD1 or TRBD2 (6 bases each). V was trimmed by 6 bases and J by 3 bases, leaving 15 bases between them. CDR3 length: 15 amino acids. Germline CDR1 is MDHEN and CDR2 is SYDVKM. Here the CDR3 reads CASRYGGQDYNEQFF. The CDR3 DNA is TGTGCCAGCAGATACGGGGGCCAAGACTACAATGAGCAGTTCTTC.

The chain has TRBV9 and TRBJ2-6, with 12 bases lining up with TRBD2. The trim removed 2 bases at V and 0 bases at J, leaving 6 bases unmatched. The CDR3 totals 19 residues. CDR1 is SGDLS, CDR2 YYNGEE, per germline. In DNA, the CDR3 is TGTGCCAGCAGCGTGGGACTAGCGGGCGCAACCTCTGGGGCCAACGTCCTGACTTTC. Amino acids: CASSVGLAGATSGANVLTF.

J is TRBJ2-3 and V is TRBV29-1, with TRBD1 matching over 8 bases. The germline V gene has CDR1 SQVTM and CDR2 ANQGSEA. The CDR3 has 15 residues. V shed 7 bases and J 3 bases; nucleotides not matched to a gene: 12. The CDR3 spells CSATPPGGGTDTQYF. CDR3 nucleotides: TGCAGCGCGACGCCTCCAGGGGGCGGGACAGATACGCAGTATTTT.

This clone was picked up one time. This rearrangement joins TRBV6-5 to TRBJ2-3, with a possible D match to TRBD1 (5 bases). Looked up from germline, CDR1 is MNHEY and CDR2 is SVGAGI. V lost 0 bases and J 5 bases, leaving 12 bases between the germline ends. The CDR3 length is 15 residues. This CDR3 reads CASSYSVRGQDTQYF. For the CDR3, the DNA is TGTGCCAGCAGTTACTCGGTGCGCGGACAAGATACGCAGTATTTT.

V and J are TRBV5-4 and TRBJ2-3; D perhaps matches TRBD1 (6 bases). The V end lost 9 bases, the J end lost 0 bases, and 20 bases lay between the germline ends. CDR3 length equals 16 residues. In germline, CDR1 is SGHNT, CDR2 YYREEE (reference sequence). The CDR3 coding sequence is TGTGCCATCAACCACCCACAGGGCCCTAGCACAGATACGCAGTATTTT. It specifies CAINHPQGPSTDTQYF.

The chain couples TRBV4-3 to TRBJ1-2; D might be TRBD1 (5 bases). Trimming stripped 0 bases from V and 7 bases from J, with 12 bases between. The germline V gene encodes CDR1 LGHNA and CDR2 YSLEER. This CDR3 has 14 amino acids. The CDR3 DNA sequence: TGCGCCAGCAGCCAAGATCTGGGGGAGTCTGGCTACACCTTC. Amino acids: CASSQDLGESGYTF.

This chain connects TRBV2 to TRBJ2-7; D is perhaps TRBD1 (5 bases). Germline V gene data show CDR1 as SNHLY and CDR2 as FYNNEI. Between the trimmed V and J ends, which lost 7 bases and 3 bases, there was a span of 13 bases. This CDR3 is 13 amino acids long. CDR3 DNA: TGTGCCAGCATCTCTGGACAAATCTACGAGCAGTACTTC. Encoded protein: CASISGQIYEQYF. The entire variable domain, with the rest obtained from reference TRBV2 and TRBJ2-7, is as follows: EPEVTQTPSHQVTQMGQEVILRCVPISNHLYFYWYRQILGQKVEFLVSFYNNEISEKSEIFDDQFSVERPDGSNFTLKIRSTKLEDSAMYFCASISGQIYEQYFGPGTRLTVT.

This clone has only a few counts. The gene calls are TRBV7-2 and TRBJ2-3; D ambiguous. V was trimmed by 6 bases and J by 2 bases, leaving 9 bases between them. The CDR3 runs to 13 residues. Germline CDR1 is SGHTA and CDR2 is FQGNSA. Here the CDR3 DNA reads TGTGCCAGCAGTTCTACACACACAGATACGCAGTATTTT. Protein sequence: CASSSTHTDTQYF.

This rearrangement joins TRBV25-1 to TRBJ2-7; no firm D call. CDR1 and CDR2 (germline): MGHDK, SYGVNS. The CDR3 length is 12 residues. Trimming pared 3 bases from V and 9 bases from J, leaving 12 bases between. For the CDR3, the DNA is TGTGCCAGCAGTGACTACCTTCTGGGGCAGTACTTC. Protein product: CASSDYLLGQYF.

This clone was counted between two and nine times. CDR3 in DNA: TGCGCCAGCAGTCGGGAAACCGGCGTACCGGCCCAGTACTTC. Residues: CASSRETGVPAQYF. The chain couples TRBV4-1 to TRBJ2-5, with a possible D match to TRBD2 (5 bases). Germline V lookup: CDR1 MGHRA, CDR2 YSYEKL. The germline V and J ends were trimmed by 6 bases and 9 bases, with 20 bases remaining between them. This CDR3 spans 14 amino acids.